This entry describes one T cell receptor beta chain. Its antigen is still unknown. CDR3 length: 15 amino acids. The V gene's germline CDR1 is SGDLS and CDR2 YYNGEE. Trimming cost V 3 bases and J 1 base, with 13 bases left between them. The sample comes from a study of human thymus T cells. Study observations and caveats: Thymic and blood repertoires seemed to show skewed V and J gene use.

TCRdb's copy holds only in-frame clones and misses some; the assay was immunoSEQ multiplex PCR. The table shows fewer than 85,000 clones, with approximately 95% occurring only once. Thymic samples were excised during corrective heart operations. The chain is built from TRBV9 and TRBJ1-1; perhaps TRBD1 as D (6 bases). The TCR sequence derives from a girl under three years old with a congenital heart defect but otherwise immunologically healthy. The specimen was thymus tissue. The CDR3 is CASSARGGQNTEAFF. The CDR3 coding sequence is TGTGCCAGCAGCGCCCGGGGGGGGCAGAACACTGAAGCTTTCTTT. Complete variable domain (other parts from reference TRBV9 and TRBJ1-1): DSGVTQTPKHLITATGQRVTLRCSPRSGDLSVYWYQQSLDQGLQFLIQYYNGEERAKGNILERFSAQQFPDLHSELNLSSLELGDSALYFCASSARGGQNTEAFFGQGTRLTVV.